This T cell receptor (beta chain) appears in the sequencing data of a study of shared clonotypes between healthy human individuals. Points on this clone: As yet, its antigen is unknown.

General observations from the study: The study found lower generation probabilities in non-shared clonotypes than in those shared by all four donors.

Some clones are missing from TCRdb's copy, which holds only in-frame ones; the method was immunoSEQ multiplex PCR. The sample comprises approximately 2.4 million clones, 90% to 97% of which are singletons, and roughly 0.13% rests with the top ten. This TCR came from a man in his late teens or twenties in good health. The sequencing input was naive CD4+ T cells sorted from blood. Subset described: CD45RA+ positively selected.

CDR3 sequence (DNA): TGTGCCAGCAGTCCGAGGACAGGGAACTCTGGAAACACCATATATTTT. Protein sequence: CASSPRTGNSGNTIYF. The chain uses TRBV28 and TRBJ1-3; 8 bases map to TRBD1. After removal of 5 bases from V and 0 bases from J, the junction contained 6 bases not matched to a gene. Germline V gene sequence: CDR1 MDHEN, CDR2 SYDVKM. The CDR3 has 16 amino acids.